This is a list of T cell receptor beta chains from one sample in a study of vaccination effects on CD4 cells after COVID-19. The antigens these receptors bind are not known. Profiled with immunoSEQ multiplex PCR; TCRdb holds only in-frame clones, not every one. Altogether roughly 23,000 clones are present, around 69% being singletons, with the ten largest covering roughly 15%. The specimen was CD4+ T cells from PBMCs cultured with SARS-CoV-2 spike peptides, collected before COVID-19 vaccination. Receptors were obtained from a human donor who had a prior SARS-CoV-2 infection. The CDR3 runs from the conserved cysteine through the conserved F or W. D genes are given only for firm matches. Rows may omit the clone size; those that give it use once, few, many or a size class.

D	size	length	J	V	DNA	CDR3
TRBD2	-	17	TRBJ2-3	TRBV12-5	TGTGCTAGTGGTTTGGTTAGCGGGAATCTAGCGGCAGATACGCAGTATTTT	CASGLVSGNLAADTQYF
TRBD1	-	15	TRBJ1-3	TRBV5-4	TGTGCCAGCAGCCGACAGGGGGCAAGTGGAAACACCATATATTTT	CASSRQGASGNTIYF
-	few	14	TRBJ1-1	TRBV5-4	TGTGCCAGCAGCTTGGGACAGTGGAACACTGAAGCTTTCTTT	CASSLGQWNTEAFF
TRBD2	-	14	TRBJ2-3	TRBV30	TGTGCCGGACGCTCAGCGGGGGGCACAGATACGCAGTATTTT	CAGRSAGGTDTQYF
-	-	17	TRBJ1-1	TRBV5-1	TGCGCCAGCAGCTTGGCCCCAAGAGGTGGCAGACCCCCTGAAGCTTTCTTT	CASSLAPRGGRPPEAFF
TRBD1	-	14	TRBJ1-4	TRBV9	TGTGCCAGCAGCGTATTGGACAGGGGTACGGAACTGTTTTTT	CASSVLDRGTELFF
-	-	16	TRBJ2-7	TRBV5-6	TGTGCCAGCAGCTTGGCGGACCGGGGACGACCTTTGGAGCAGTACTTC	CASSLADRGRPLEQYF
-	-	15	TRBJ2-5	TRBV4-1	TGCGCCAGCAGCCACCCCGGCAGGGCGCAAGAGACCCAGTACTTC	CASSHPGRAQETQYF
-	few	13	TRBJ1-1	TRBV7-3	TGTGCCAGCAGCTATGACAGGAACACTGAAGCTTTCTTT	CASSYDRNTEAFF
-	-	12	TRBJ1-1	TRBV11-2	TGTGCCAGCAGGCATCAGGGAGCTGAAGCTTTCTTT	CASRHQGAEAFF
-	-	13	TRBJ2-5	TRBV30	TGTGCCTGGAGTGTACGAATGAGGGAGACCCAGTACTTC	CAWSVRMRETQYF
-	-	13	TRBJ1-2	TRBV7-3	TGTGCCAGCAGCTTAACTGACTCCTATGGCTACACCTTC	CASSLTDSYGYTF
-	-	14	TRBJ1-2	TRBV5-4	TGTGCCAGCAGCTTGAACAGGGACGCAGATGGCTACACCTTC	CASSLNRDADGYTF
TRBD2	-	19	TRBJ2-3	TRBV15	TGTGCCACCAGCAGAGGAAGACTAGCGGGGGGTACTAGCACAGATACGCAGTATTTT	CATSRGRLAGGTSTDTQYF
-	-	13	TRBJ1-6	TRBV10-3	TGTGCCATCGGACAGAAAATAAATTCACCCCTCCACTTT	CAIGQKINSPLHF
TRBD2	-	16	TRBJ2-2	TRBV5-4	TGTGCCAGCACCGATCTAGCGGGAACGAACACCGGGGAGCTGTTTTTT	CASTDLAGTNTGELFF
-	-	17	TRBJ1-5	TRBV5-8	TGTGCCAGCAGCTTTTACACCAGTGGGGATAGCAATCAGCCCCAGCATTTT	CASSFYTSGDSNQPQHF
-	-	14	TRBJ1-5	TRBV5-1	TGCGCCAGCAGCCCGGTACCGGGGGATCAGCCCCAGCATTTT	CASSPVPGDQPQHF
TRBD1	-	12	TRBJ2-7	TRBV29-1	TGCAGCGCCTCTCAGGGGGCGGACGAGCAGTACTTC	CSASQGADEQYF
-	-	12	TRBJ2-3	TRBV5-4	TGTGCCACAGCTTGGTCCATTGGTACGCAGTATTTT	CATAWSIGTQYF
-	-	13	TRBJ2-5	TRBV12-3/TRBV12-4	TGTGCCAGCAGTTGGGGACTGGGGTCGACCCAGTACTTC	CASSWGLGSTQYF
TRBD1	-	16	TRBJ2-5	TRBV7-2	TGTGCCAGCAGCTTGGGGGGACAGGGGCCTTCAGAGACCCAGTACTTC	CASSLGGQGPSETQYF
-	few	13	TRBJ1-6	TRBV2	TGTGCCAGCAATCAGGGACGGGGTTCACCCCTCCACTTT	CASNQGRGSPLHF
TRBD1	-	16	TRBJ1-2	TRBV5-1	TGCGCCAGCAGCTTGGCCCCACAGGGGGCCAACTATGGCTACACCTTC	CASSLAPQGANYGYTF
-	-	14	TRBJ2-5	TRBV4-3	TGCGCCAGCAGCCAAGATCGGCCATCGGAGACCCAGTACTTC	CASSQDRPSETQYF